This T cell receptor beta chain was documented in a study of CD8 T cells in ankylosing spondylitis (dated by TCRdb to the late 2010s). Broadly, across the study: T cell receptor beta repertoires were profiled in healthy donors and ankylosing spondylitis patients so that disease-linked TCR variants could be found. The full study cohort comprised roughly 24 ankylosing spondylitis patients and 85 to 120 healthy donors. Peripheral blood was sampled, and synovial fluid was also collected from ankylosing spondylitis patients. General conclusions and limits of the study: A CD8+ phenotype was shown by the disease-linked clones, which were found at relatively low frequencies in peripheral blood. The disease-linked clones were reported to be significantly enriched in matched synovial fluid samples from ankylosing spondylitis patients. Some TCR beta motif variants had previously been reported in synovial fluid and blood of reactive arthritis patients, which suggested common disease-initiation mechanisms. Blood from ankylosing spondylitis patients appeared to be characterized by a TCR beta motif composed of under 10 highly homologous amino acid variants.

This sample was sequenced with an Illumina HiSeq 2500. Quantitative 5'-RACE with molecular barcodes was the method used to prepare the TCR beta libraries. From the authors' description of their analysis: Disease-linked TCR variants were identified with a new computational method built on a probabilistic model of VDJ rearrangement. The raw public reads went through TCRdb reprocessing: fastp at Q25, MiXCR clone calling, in-frame beta chains kept. All rows with the same CDR3 protein become a single entry with the most common DNA and genes. TCRdb's processing, not the authors' own work, is the source of the V and J calls. The sample table lists over 100,000 distinct CDR3 sequences, about 10% of them with a count of one. 4.1% of the sample belongs to the ten largest clones. This clonotype came up a few times. Its antigen is still unknown. No base-level quality is on record; no much larger clone is a single base apart.

According to the germline V gene (reference sequence), CDR1 reads DFQATT and CDR2 reads SNEGSKA. Between the V and J ends, shortened by 5 bases and 0 bases respectively, the junction contains 11 bases. The CDR3 holds 14 amino acids from the cysteine to the phenylalanine. The retained sequence is limited to the CDR3, 42 bases, with the frame set at the first base. Material for sequencing was blood, either unsorted or a sorted T cell fraction (not recorded which). The sequence links TRBV20-1 to TRBJ2-1; a confident D gene designation cannot be given. The clonotype originates from a female donor with ankylosing spondylitis or in good health (not recorded which). The CDR3 region: CSARPLSSYNEQFF. The nucleotide sequence reads as follows: TGCAGTGCTCGGCCACTTAGCTCCTACAATGAGCAGTTCTTC.